The source of this T cell receptor beta chain is a study of blood T cell repertoires in COVID-19. The overall study: From the United States, Italy and Spain came samples of acute and convalescent COVID-19.

TCRdb's table, derived via immunoSEQ multiplex PCR, lists solely in-frame clones and lacks some. The data hold 150,000 or so clones, with 70% to 85% observed a single time. V lost 5 bases to trimming and J lost 2 bases; unmatched junction nucleotides: 10. Germline CDR1 and CDR2: LNHNV and YYDKDF (reference sequence). The CDR3 length is 16 residues. The chain carries TRBV15 and TRBJ2-7, with 9 bases that match TRBD1. This receptor was identified in a man in his sixties with COVID-19, enrolled during active disease. The sample comprised peripheral blood. The CDR3 bases are TGTGCCACCAGCCCGGAAGGGACAGGGCCAACCTACGAGCAGTACTTC. It specifies CATSPEGTGPTYEQYF.